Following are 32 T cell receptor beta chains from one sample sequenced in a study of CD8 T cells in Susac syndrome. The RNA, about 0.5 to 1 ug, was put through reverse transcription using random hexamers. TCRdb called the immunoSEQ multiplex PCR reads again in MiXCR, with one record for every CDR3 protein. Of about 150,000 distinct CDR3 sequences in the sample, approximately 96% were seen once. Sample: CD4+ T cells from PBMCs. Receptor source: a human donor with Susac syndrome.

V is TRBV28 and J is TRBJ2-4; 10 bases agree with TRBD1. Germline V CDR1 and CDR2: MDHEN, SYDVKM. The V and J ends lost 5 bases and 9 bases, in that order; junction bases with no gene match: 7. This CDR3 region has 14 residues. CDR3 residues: CASSPGQGGTIQYF. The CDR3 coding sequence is TGTGCCAGCAGTCCAGGACAGGGGGGTACCATTCAGTACTTC.

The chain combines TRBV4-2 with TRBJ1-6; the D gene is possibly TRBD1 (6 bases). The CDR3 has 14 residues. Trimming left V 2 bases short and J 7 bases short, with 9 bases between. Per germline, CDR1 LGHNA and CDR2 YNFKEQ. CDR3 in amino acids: CASSQQGPNSPLHF. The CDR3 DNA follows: TGTGCCAGCAGCCAACAGGGGCCAAATTCACCCCTCCACTTT.

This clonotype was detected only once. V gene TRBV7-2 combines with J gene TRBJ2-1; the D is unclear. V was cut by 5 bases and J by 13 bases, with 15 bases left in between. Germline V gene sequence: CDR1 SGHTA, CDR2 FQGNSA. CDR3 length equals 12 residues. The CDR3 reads CASSQRVRDQFF. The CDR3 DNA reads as TGTGCCAGCAGCCAAAGGGTTAGAGATCAGTTCTTC.

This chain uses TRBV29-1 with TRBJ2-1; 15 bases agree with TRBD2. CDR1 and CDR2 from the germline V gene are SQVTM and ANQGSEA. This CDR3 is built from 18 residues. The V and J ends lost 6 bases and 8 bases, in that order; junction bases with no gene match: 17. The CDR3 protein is CSVDRTSGRALGGDEQFF. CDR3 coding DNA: TGCAGCGTGGATAGGACTAGCGGGAGGGCCCTCGGTGGCGATGAGCAGTTCTTC.

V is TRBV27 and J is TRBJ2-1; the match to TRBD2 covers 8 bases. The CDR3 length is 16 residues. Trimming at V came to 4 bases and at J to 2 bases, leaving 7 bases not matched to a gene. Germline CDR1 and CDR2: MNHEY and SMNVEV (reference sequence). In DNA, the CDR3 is TGTGCCAGCAGTTCCATTCCTAGCGGGCCCTACAATGAGCAGTTCTTC. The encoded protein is CASSSIPSGPYNEQFF.

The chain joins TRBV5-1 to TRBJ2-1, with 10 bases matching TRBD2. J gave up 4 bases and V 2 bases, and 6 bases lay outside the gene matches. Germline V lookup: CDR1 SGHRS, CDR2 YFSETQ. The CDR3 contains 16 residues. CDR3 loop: CASSFAGTSEYNEQFF. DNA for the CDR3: TGCGCCAGCAGCTTTGCCGGGACTAGCGAATACAATGAGCAGTTCTTC. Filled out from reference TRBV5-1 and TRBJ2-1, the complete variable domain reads KAGVTQTPRYLIKTRGQQVTLSCSPISGHRSVSWYQQTPGQGLQFLFEYFSETQRNKGNFPGRFSGRQFSNSRSEMNVSTLELGDSALYLCASSFAGTSEYNEQFFGPGTRLTVL.

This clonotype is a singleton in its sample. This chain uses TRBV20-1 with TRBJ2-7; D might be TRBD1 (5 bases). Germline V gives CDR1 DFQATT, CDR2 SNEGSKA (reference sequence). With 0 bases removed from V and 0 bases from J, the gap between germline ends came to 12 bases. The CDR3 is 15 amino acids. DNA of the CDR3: TGCAGTGCTAGAGATAGTTCGACAGTCTCCTACGAGCAGTACTTC. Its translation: CSARDSSTVSYEQYF.

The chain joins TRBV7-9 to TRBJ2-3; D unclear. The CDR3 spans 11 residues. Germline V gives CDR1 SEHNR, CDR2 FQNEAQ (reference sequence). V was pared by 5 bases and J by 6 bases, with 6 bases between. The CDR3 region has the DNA TGTGCCAGCAGCACCTTGGATACGCAGTATTTT. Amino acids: CASSTLDTQYF.

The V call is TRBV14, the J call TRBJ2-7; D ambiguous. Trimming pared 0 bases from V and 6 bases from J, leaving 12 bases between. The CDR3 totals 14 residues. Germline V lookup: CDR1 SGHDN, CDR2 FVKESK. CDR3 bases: TGTGCCAGCAGCCAAGATCGGAGAATCTCCGAGCAGTACTTC. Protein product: CASSQDRRISEQYF.

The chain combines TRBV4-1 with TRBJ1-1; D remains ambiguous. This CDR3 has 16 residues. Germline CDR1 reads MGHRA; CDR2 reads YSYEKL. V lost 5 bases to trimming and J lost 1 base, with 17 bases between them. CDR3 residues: CASSNPTGRSNTEAFF. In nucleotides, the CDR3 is TGCGCCAGCAGCAACCCGACGGGCCGCTCGAACACTGAAGCTTTCTTT.

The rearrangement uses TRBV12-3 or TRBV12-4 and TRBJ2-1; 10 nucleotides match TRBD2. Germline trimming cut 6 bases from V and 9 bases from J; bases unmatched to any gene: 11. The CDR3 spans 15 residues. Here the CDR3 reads CASRFSSSGSGEQFF. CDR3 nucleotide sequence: TGTGCCAGCAGATTTTCCTCTAGCGGGAGTGGTGAGCAGTTCTTC.

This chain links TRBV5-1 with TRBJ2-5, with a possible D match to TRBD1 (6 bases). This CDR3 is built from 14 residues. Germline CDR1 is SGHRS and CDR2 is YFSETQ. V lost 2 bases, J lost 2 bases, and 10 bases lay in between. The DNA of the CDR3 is TGCGCCAGCAGCTTAGGACAGATACAAGAGACCCAGTACTTC. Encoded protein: CASSLGQIQETQYF.

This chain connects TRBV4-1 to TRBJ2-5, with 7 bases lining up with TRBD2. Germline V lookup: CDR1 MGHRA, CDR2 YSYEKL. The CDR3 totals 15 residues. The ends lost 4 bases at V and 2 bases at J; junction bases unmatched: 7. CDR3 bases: TGCGCCAGCAGCCCCCCGGGAGGACGTCAAGAGACCCAGTACTTC. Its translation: CASSPPGGRQETQYF.

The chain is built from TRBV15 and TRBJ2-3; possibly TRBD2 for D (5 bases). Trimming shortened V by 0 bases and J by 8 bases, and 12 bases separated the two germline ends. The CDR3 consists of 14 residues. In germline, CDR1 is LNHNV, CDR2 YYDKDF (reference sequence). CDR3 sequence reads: CATSRDETAGTQYF. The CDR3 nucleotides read TGTGCCACCAGCAGAGATGAGACTGCGGGTACGCAGTATTTT.

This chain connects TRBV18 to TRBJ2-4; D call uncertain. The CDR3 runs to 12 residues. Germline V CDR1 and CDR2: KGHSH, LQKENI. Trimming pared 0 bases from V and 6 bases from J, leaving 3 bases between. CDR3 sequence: CASSPPGNIQYF. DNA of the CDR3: TGTGCCAGCTCACCACCGGGAAACATTCAGTACTTC.

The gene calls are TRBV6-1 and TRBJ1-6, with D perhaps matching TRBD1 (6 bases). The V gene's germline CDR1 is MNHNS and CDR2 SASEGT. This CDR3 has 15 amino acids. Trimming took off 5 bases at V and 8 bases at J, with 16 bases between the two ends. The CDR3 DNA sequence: TGTGCCAGCAGTACCGGGACACCAGTTGATTCACCCCTCCACTTT. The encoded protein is CASSTGTPVDSPLHF.

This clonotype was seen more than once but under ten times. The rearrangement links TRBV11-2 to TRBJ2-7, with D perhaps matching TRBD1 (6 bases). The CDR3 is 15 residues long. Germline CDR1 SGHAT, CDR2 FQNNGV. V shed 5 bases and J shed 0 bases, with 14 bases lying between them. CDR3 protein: CASSPHGGTSYEQYF. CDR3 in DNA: TGTGCCAGCAGCCCCCATGGGGGCACCTCCTACGAGCAGTACTTC.

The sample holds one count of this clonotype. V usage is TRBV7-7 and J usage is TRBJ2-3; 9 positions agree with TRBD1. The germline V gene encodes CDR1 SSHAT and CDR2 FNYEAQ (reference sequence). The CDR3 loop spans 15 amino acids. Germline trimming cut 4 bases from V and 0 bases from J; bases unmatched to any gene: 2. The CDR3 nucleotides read TGTGCCAGCAGCTACGGACAGGGGAGCACAGATACGCAGTATTTT. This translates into CASSYGQGSTDTQYF. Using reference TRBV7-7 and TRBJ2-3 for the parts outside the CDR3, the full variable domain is GAGVSQSPRYKVTKRGQDVTLRCDPISSHATLYWYQQALGQGPEFLTYFNYEAQPDKSGLPSDRFSAERPEGSISTLTIQRTEQRDSAMYRCASSYGQGSTDTQYFGPGTRLTVL.

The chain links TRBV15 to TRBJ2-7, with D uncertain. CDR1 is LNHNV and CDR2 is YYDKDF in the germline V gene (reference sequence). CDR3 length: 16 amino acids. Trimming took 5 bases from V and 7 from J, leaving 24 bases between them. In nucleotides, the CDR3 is TGTGCCACCAGCGGTGATTTTGGATGGGCTAGGCAAGAGCAGTACTTC. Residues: CATSGDFGWARQEQYF.

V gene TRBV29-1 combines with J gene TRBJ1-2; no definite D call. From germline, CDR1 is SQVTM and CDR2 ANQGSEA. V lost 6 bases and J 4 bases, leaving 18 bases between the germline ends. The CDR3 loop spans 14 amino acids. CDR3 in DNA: TGCAGCGTCTCCTTCACGGAAACTTCCTATGGCTACACCTTC. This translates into CSVSFTETSYGYTF.

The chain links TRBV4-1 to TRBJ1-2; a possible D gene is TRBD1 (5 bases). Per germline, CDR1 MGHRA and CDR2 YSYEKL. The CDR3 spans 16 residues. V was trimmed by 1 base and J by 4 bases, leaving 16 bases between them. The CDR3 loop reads CASSQVGGEAGYGYTF. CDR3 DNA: TGCGCCAGCAGCCAAGTTGGAGGGGAAGCGGGCTATGGCTACACCTTC.

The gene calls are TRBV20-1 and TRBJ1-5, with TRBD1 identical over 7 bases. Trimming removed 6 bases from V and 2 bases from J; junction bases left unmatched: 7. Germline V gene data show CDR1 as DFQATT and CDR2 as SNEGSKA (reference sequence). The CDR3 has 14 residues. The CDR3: CSAKGQVGNQPQHF. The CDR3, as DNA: TGCAGTGCCAAAGGACAGGTAGGCAATCAGCCCCAGCATTTT.

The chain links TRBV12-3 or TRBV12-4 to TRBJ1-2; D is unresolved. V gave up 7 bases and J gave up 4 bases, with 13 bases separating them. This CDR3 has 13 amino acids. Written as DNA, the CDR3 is TGTGCCAGCACCTCGGATAACAGCTATGGCTACACCTTC. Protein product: CASTSDNSYGYTF.

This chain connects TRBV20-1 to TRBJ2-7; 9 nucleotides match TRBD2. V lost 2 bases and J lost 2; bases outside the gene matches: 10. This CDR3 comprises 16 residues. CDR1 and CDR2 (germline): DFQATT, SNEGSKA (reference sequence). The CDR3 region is CSARNPGRGGAYEQYF. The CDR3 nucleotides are TGCAGTGCTAGAAACCCCGGGCGGGGGGGGGCCTACGAGCAGTACTTC.

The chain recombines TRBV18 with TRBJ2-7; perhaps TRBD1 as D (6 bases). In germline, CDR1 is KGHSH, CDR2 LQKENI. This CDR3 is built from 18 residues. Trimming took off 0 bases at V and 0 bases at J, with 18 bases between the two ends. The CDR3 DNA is TGTGCCAGCTCACCACCTCTTCAGGACAGACTGAGCTCCTACGAGCAGTACTTC. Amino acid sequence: CASSPPLQDRLSSYEQYF.

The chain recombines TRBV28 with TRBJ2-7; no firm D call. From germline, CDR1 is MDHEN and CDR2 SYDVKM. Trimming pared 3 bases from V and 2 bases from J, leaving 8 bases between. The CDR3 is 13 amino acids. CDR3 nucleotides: TGTGCCAGCAGTTTGGCACCCCCCTACGAGCAGTACTTC. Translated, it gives CASSLAPPYEQYF.

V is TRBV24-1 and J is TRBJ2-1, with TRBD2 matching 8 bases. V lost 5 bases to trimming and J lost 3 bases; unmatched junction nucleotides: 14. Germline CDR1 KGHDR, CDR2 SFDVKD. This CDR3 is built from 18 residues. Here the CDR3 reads CATSATLEAGVRYNEQFF. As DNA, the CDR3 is TGTGCCACCAGTGCTACACTTGAAGCGGGAGTTCGCTACAATGAGCAGTTCTTC.

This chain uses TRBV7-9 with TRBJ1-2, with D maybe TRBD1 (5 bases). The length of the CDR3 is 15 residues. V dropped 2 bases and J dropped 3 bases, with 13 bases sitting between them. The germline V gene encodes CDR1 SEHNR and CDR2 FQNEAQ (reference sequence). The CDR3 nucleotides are TGTGCCAGCAGCTTACAGGCAGGGACTCACTATGGCTACACCTTC. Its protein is CASSLQAGTHYGYTF.

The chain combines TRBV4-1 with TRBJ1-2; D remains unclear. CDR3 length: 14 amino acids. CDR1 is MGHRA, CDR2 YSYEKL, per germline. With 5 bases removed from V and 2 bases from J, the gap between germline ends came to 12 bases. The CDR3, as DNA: TGCGCCAGCAGCGCCAACGGATTAAACTATGGCTACACCTTC. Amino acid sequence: CASSANGLNYGYTF.

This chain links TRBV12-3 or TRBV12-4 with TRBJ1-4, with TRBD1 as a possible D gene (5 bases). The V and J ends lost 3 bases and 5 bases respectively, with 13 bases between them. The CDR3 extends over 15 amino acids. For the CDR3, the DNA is TGTGCCAGCAGTTTCAGCGACAGAAAGAATGAAAAACTGTTTTTT. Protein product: CASSFSDRKNEKLFF.

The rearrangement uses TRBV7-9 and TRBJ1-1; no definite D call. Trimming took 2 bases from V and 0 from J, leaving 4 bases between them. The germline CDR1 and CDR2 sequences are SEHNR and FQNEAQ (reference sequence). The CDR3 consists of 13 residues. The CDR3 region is CASSLWLNTEAFF. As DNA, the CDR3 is TGTGCCAGCAGCTTATGGTTGAACACTGAAGCTTTCTTT.

The DNA of the CDR3 is TGTGCCAGCAGCTTATCGAACGGGCCGCAAGAGACCCAGTACTTC. Encoded protein: CASSLSNGPQETQYF. V gene TRBV7-6 combines with J gene TRBJ2-5, with D unresolved. The germline CDR1 and CDR2 sequences are SGHVS and FNYEAQ. This CDR3 has 15 residues. The ends were cut back, 2 bases at V and 2 bases at J, with 12 bases in the middle.